These 18 T cell receptor beta chains were all obtained from the same sample, sequenced in a study of T cell responses to AZD1222 COVID-19 vaccine. Only in-frame clones appear in the TCRdb table, and some are missing; sequencing was by immunoSEQ multiplex PCR. This table has around 75,000 clones, about nine tenths appearing once. This specimen consisted of peripheral blood, obtained 28 days after the second dose of the MenACWY control vaccine. The receptors shown here come from an adult who received the MenACWY meningococcal vaccine as a control.

This chain links TRBV5-1 with TRBJ1-1; D remains unclear. The CDR3 is made up of 14 amino acids. Germline V lookup: CDR1 SGHRS, CDR2 YFSETQ. V lost 0 bases and J 1 base, leaving 7 bases between the germline ends. The CDR3 DNA sequence: TGCGCCAGCAGCTTGGGGCAGCAGAACACTGAAGCTTTCTTT. Protein: CASSLGQQNTEAFF. Variable domain in full (rest from reference TRBV5-1 and TRBJ1-1): KAGVTQTPRYLIKTRGQQVTLSCSPISGHRSVSWYQQTPGQGLQFLFEYFSETQRNKGNFPGRFSGRQFSNSRSEMNVSTLELGDSALYLCASSLGQQNTEAFFGQGTRLTVV.

This chain joins TRBV28 and TRBJ1-2; D gene ambiguous. Trimming took off 4 bases at V and 8 bases at J, with 14 bases between the two ends. CDR1 is MDHEN, CDR2 SYDVKM, per germline. The CDR3 has 13 amino acids. CDR3 coding DNA: TGTGCCAGCAGTTCCCGGGAGAAGGCGGGCTACACCTTC. It yields the protein CASSSREKAGYTF.

The J gene is TRBJ1-2, the V gene TRBV19; D is uncertain. The CDR3 extends over 15 amino acids. Germline V gives CDR1 LNHDA, CDR2 SQIVND (reference sequence). The germline V and J ends were trimmed by 8 bases and 6 bases, with 22 bases remaining between them. CDR3 in amino acids: CASSPITGSTNGYTF. The CDR3 region has the DNA TGTGCCAGTTCGCCTATTACGGGGTCCACGAATGGCTACACCTTC.

The chain uses TRBV7-8 and TRBJ2-7; the match to TRBD1 covers 11 bases. Unmatched junction bases numbered 7, after V lost 5 bases and J lost 4 bases. Germline CDR1 SGHVS, CDR2 FQNEAQ. The CDR3 runs 15 residues. CDR3 sequence: CASSPRDRGSYEQYF. The CDR3 nucleotides read TGTGCCAGCAGCCCCCGGGACAGGGGGTCGTACGAGCAGTACTTC.

Concerning this clone itself: At the DNA level, this CDR3 is encoded by other sequences in the same sample as well. The chain recombines TRBV19 with TRBJ2-5; D is unresolved. This CDR3 region has 11 residues. Per germline, CDR1 LNHDA and CDR2 SQIVND (reference sequence). V dropped 0 bases and J dropped 5 bases, with 1 base sitting between them. The CDR3 protein is CASSIEETQYF. As DNA, the CDR3 is TGTGCCAGTAGTATAGAGGAGACCCAGTACTTC.

The chain uses TRBV30 and TRBJ1-4; unclear D gene. Looked up from germline, CDR1 is GTSNPN and CDR2 is SVGIG (reference sequence). Trimming removed 2 bases from V and 7 bases from J, with 8 bases in between. CDR3 length: 12 residues. DNA for the CDR3: TGTGCCTGGAGTTTAAGGTTTGAAAAACTGTTTTTT. Amino acids: CAWSLRFEKLFF.

V and J are TRBV28 and TRBJ2-4; 7 positions agree with TRBD1. The CDR3 has 13 residues. Trimming removed 5 bases from V and 9 bases from J; junction bases left unmatched: 7. Looked up from germline, CDR1 is MDHEN and CDR2 is SYDVKM. CDR3 sequence: CASSHRTGGIQYF. CDR3 sequence (DNA): TGTGCCAGCAGTCACCGGACAGGTGGCATTCAGTACTTC. The full variable domain, with the rest looked up from reference TRBV28 and TRBJ2-4, is DVKVTQSSRYLVKRTGEKVFLECVQDMDHENMFWYRQDPGLGLRLIYFSYDVKMKEKGDIPEGYSVSREKKERFSLILESASTNQTSMYLCASSHRTGGIQYFGAGTRLSVL.

V is TRBV7-6 and J is TRBJ2-7; TRBD2 might be the D (6 bases). CDR1 SGHVS and CDR2 FNYEAQ come from the germline V gene. V was pared by 1 base and J by 4 bases, with 14 bases between. The CDR3 length is 15 residues. The CDR3 DNA follows: TGTGCCAGCAGCTTAGTGGAGGGGCCAGTATACGAGCAGTACTTC. Protein: CASSLVEGPVYEQYF.

The table lists this clone with a count of one. The J gene is TRBJ2-1, the V gene TRBV5-4; 9 positions agree with TRBD2. The germline gives CDR1 SGHNT, CDR2 YYREEE (reference sequence). The CDR3 spans 14 residues. V trimming: 2 bases; J trimming: 9 bases; junction bases outside the gene matches: 6. The CDR3 loop is CASSLASGVSEQFF. CDR3 coding DNA: TGTGCCAGCAGCTTAGCTAGCGGGGTTAGTGAGCAGTTCTTC.

As regards this clone: The same CDR3 can be traced to other DNA sequences in this sample. The chain combines TRBV6-5 with TRBJ1-2, with 8 bases fitting TRBD1. CDR3 length: 14 amino acids. CDR1 is MNHEY and CDR2 is SVGAGI in the germline V gene. The V segment lost 6 bases and the J segment 2 bases; nucleotides outside the gene matches: 5. CDR3 nucleotides: TGTGCCAGCAGGAACAGGGGGGAAAACTATGGCTACACCTTC. Its translation: CASRNRGENYGYTF.

The rearrangement links TRBV7-3 to TRBJ2-2, with D possibly TRBD1 on 6 matching bases. Between the trimmed V and J ends, which lost 1 base and 3 bases, there was a span of 12 bases. The CDR3 is 16 amino acids. Germline CDR1 is SGHTA and CDR2 is FQGTGA. CDR3 residues: CASSLNGGADTGELFF. CDR3 in DNA: TGTGCCAGCAGCTTAAATGGGGGCGCGGACACCGGGGAGCTGTTTTTT.

The gene calls are TRBV30 and TRBJ1-3; no clear D. Germline V gives CDR1 GTSNPN, CDR2 SVGIG (reference sequence). Trimming shortened V by 0 bases and J by 6 bases, and 15 bases separated the two germline ends. The CDR3 is 15 residues long. CDR3 sequence reads: CAWSVAGTLENTIYF. DNA of the CDR3: TGTGCCTGGAGTGTAGCAGGTACTCTGGAAAACACCATATATTTT.

The V gene is TRBV19, the J gene TRBJ1-5, with 7 bases identical to TRBD1. Germline V gene lookup returns CDR1 LNHDA and CDR2 SQIVND (reference sequence). The CDR3 length is 16 residues. The V gene end was trimmed by 0 bases and the J gene end by 4 bases; junction bases not matched to a gene: 6. CDR3 loop: CASSIELGQRNQPQHF. CDR3 nucleotides: TGTGCCAGTAGTATAGAGTTGGGACAGCGGAATCAGCCCCAGCATTTT.

This chain joins TRBV5-4 and TRBJ1-1; D is possibly TRBD1 (6 bases). Germline values: CDR1 SGHNT, CDR2 YYREEE (reference sequence). V was shortened by 2 bases and J by 3 bases, with 11 bases between the two germline ends. This CDR3 has 14 amino acids. As DNA, the CDR3 is TGTGCCAGCAGCTTACCAGGGGACTACACTGAAGCTTTCTTT. Protein sequence: CASSLPGDYTEAFF.

The chain recombines TRBV6-5 with TRBJ2-7; D uncertain. There are 12 residues in the CDR3. Germline V lookup: CDR1 MNHEY, CDR2 SVGAGI. V shed 4 bases and J shed 5 bases, with 9 bases lying between them. The CDR3 DNA follows: TGTGCCAGCAGTTCGGGTGTTAACGAGCAGTACTTC. Translated, it gives CASSSGVNEQYF.

In nucleotides, the CDR3 is TGTGCCAGCAGCCGGGACAGGAAAACTGTCTCTGGAAACACCATATATTTT. Its translation is CASSRDRKTVSGNTIYF. The chain has TRBV7-2 and TRBJ1-3; the match to TRBD1 covers 8 bases. The germline gives CDR1 SGHTA, CDR2 FQGNSA. The CDR3 consists of 17 residues. Germline trimming cut 5 bases from V and 0 bases from J; bases unmatched to any gene: 9.

The rearrangement joins TRBV5-5 to TRBJ1-5; a possible D gene is TRBD1 (5 bases). The V end lost 4 bases, the J end lost 0 bases, and 8 bases lay between the germline ends. CDR1 and CDR2 (germline): SGHKS, YYEKEE (reference sequence). The CDR3 consists of 14 residues. The CDR3 reads CASSRDVSNQPQHF. In nucleotides, the CDR3 is TGTGCCAGCAGCCGGGACGTTAGCAATCAGCCCCAGCATTTT.

The chain is built from TRBV30 and TRBJ1-6; D perhaps matches TRBD1 (5 bases). This CDR3 has 13 residues. Germline lookup yields CDR1 GTSNPN and CDR2 SVGIG (reference sequence). Trimming took 1 base from V and 10 from J, leaving 11 bases between them. Here the CDR3 DNA reads TGTGCCTGGAGTGAAGGGAAGGGGTCACCCCTCCACTTT. This translates into CAWSEGKGSPLHF.